The 10 T cell receptor beta chains in this list originate from one sample, sequenced in a study of T cell clusters in autoimmune cytopenias. Each sample's input was roughly 230 ng genomic DNA, 30,000 to 45,000 genome equivalents. Multiplex touch-down PCR amplified TRB using TRB-A and TRB-B pools in one tube. TCRdb reprocessed the multiplex PCR reads and reports one entry per CDR3 protein, with no DNA. This repertoire includes 9,500 to 12,000 distinct CDR3 sequences. A further study also used this sample, focusing on T cell repertoires in aging, cancer and after chemotherapy.

Sequencing input: peripheral blood. These TCRs come from a human donor in good health.

This sequence joins TRBV7-2 and TRBJ2-5; the TRBD1 assignment by TCRdb is unverifiable without DNA. This CDR3 spans 15 amino acids. Looked up from germline, CDR1 is SGHTA and CDR2 is FQGNSA. The CDR3 here is CASTPRGGGQETQYF. The full variable domain, its missing parts supplied by reference TRBV7-2 and TRBJ2-5, is GAGVSQSPSNKVTEKGKDVELRCDPISGHTALYWYRQSLGQGLEFLIYFQGNSAPDKSGLPSDRFSAERTGGSVSTLTIQRTQQEDSAVYLCASTPRGGGQETQYFGPGTRLLVL.

This sequence joins TRBV14 and TRBJ2-3; TCRdb selects TRBD2, and the lack of DNA leaves this call unchecked. CDR3 size: 17 residues. Germline CDR1 SGHDN, CDR2 FVKESK. The CDR3 protein is CASSQEAGRFPTDTQYF.

The chain joins TRBV12-3 or TRBV12-4 to TRBJ1-1; TCRdb returns TRBD1, unconfirmable since there is no DNA. This CDR3 comprises 15 residues. CDR3 residues: CASSRRTGGNTEAFF.

The CDR3 here is CASTRRTGETVEPQHF. The V and J genes are TRBV6-6 and TRBJ1-5; there is no DNA to check the TCRdb D call of TRBD1. The CDR3 is 16 residues long. The V gene's germline CDR1 is MNHNY and CDR2 SVGAGI (reference sequence).

According to its frequency, this clonotype is medium-sized (0.01 to 0.1%). The rearrangement joins TRBV6-1 to TRBJ2-7; lacking DNA, the TRBD1 call made by TCRdb goes unchecked. The CDR3 totals 15 residues. CDR1 is MNHNS and CDR2 is SASEGT in the germline V gene. CDR3: CASSETGTGSYEQYF.

This clonotype is labeled medium-sized based on frequency. The chain couples TRBV29-1 to TRBJ2-1. Germline assignment: CDR1 SQVTM and CDR2 ANQGSEA. This CDR3 region has 11 residues. CDR3: CSLSSYNEQFF.

Measured by frequency, this clonotype is medium-sized. The genes are TRBV6-5 and TRBJ2-6; TCRdb names TRBD1, which stays unverified in the absence of DNA. The length of the CDR3 is 17 residues. Germline V lookup: CDR1 MNHEY, CDR2 SVGAGI. CDR3 amino acids: CASGRQGGNSGANVLTF.

This clonotype is identified as medium-sized from frequency. The chain has TRBV7-9 and TRBJ1-4. Looked up from germline, CDR1 is SEHNR and CDR2 is FQNEAQ (reference sequence). CDR3 length equals 14 residues. This CDR3 reads CASSFAGHLEKLFF.

The V call is TRBV7-2, the J call TRBJ1-2; there is no DNA to check the TCRdb D call of TRBD1. Germline V CDR1 and CDR2: SGHTA, FQGNSA. The CDR3 sequence is 13 residues long. The chain's CDR3 is CASSSRTGEGYTF.

The rearrangement links TRBV20-1 to TRBJ2-7. CDR1 is DFQATT and CDR2 is SNEGSKA in the germline V gene (reference sequence). This CDR3 contains 13 residues. CDR3 loop: CSARADPSYEQYF.